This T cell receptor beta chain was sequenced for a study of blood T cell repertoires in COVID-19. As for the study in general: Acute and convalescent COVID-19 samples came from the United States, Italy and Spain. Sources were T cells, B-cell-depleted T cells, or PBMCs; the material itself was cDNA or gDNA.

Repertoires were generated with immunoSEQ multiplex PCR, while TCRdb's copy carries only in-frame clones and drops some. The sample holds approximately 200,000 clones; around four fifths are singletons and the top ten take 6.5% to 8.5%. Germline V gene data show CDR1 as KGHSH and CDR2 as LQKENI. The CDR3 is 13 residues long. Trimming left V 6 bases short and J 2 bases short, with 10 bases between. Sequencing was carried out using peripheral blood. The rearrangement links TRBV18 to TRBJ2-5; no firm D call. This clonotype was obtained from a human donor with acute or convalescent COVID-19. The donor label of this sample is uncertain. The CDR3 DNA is TGTGCCAGCTCTCCGCTGGCTCAAGAGACCCAGTACTTC. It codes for CASSPLAQETQYF.